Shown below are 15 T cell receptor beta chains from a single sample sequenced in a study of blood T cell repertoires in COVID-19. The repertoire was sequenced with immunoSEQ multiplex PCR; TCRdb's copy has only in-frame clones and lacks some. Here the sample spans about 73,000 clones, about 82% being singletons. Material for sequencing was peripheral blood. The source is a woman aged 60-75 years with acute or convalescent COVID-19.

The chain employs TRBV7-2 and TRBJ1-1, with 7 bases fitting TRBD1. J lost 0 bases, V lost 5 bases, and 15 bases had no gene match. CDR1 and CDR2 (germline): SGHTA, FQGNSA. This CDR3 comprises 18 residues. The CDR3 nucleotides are TGTGCCAGCAGCCCGAACGTTAGGTCAGGGGGTTTGAACACTGAAGCTTTCTTT. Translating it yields CASSPNVRSGGLNTEAFF.

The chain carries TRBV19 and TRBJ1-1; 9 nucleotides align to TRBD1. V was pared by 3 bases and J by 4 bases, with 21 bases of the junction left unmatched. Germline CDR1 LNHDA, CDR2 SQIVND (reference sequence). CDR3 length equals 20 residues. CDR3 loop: CASSIFRRDRALGRSTEAFF. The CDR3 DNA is TGTGCCAGTAGTATCTTTCGCCGGGACAGGGCCCTGGGAAGGTCCACTGAAGCTTTCTTT. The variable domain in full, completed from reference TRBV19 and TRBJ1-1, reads DGGITQSPKYLFRKEGQNVTLSCEQNLNHDAMYWYRQDPGQGLRLIYYSQIVNDFQKGDIAEGYSVSREKKESFPLTVTSAQKNPTAFYLCASSIFRRDRALGRSTEAFFGQGTRLTVV.

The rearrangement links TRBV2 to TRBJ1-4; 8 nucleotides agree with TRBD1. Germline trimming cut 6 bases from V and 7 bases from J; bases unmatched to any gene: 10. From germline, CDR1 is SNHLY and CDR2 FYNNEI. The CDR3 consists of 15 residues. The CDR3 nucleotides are TGTGCCAGCAGAAAAGGGGGACAGGCTCGTGAAAAACTGTTTTTT. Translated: CASRKGGQAREKLFF. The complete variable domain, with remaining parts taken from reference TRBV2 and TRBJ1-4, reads EPEVTQTPSHQVTQMGQEVILRCVPISNHLYFYWYRQILGQKVEFLVSFYNNEISEKSEIFDDQFSVERPDGSNFTLKIRSTKLEDSAMYFCASRKGGQAREKLFFGSGTQLSVL.

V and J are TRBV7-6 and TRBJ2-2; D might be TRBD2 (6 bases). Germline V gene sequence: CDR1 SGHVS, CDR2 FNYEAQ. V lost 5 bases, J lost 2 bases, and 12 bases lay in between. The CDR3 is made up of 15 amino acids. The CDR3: CASSGDLLNTGELFF. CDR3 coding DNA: TGTGCCAGCAGCGGGGACTTGCTTAACACCGGGGAGCTGTTTTTT.

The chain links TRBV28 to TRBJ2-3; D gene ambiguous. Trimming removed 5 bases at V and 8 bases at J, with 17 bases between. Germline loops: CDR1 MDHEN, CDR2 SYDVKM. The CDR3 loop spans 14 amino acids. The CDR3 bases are TGTGCCAGCAGTCCCCCCCGAGAGGATGGTACGCAGTATTTT. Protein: CASSPPREDGTQYF.

In nucleotides, the CDR3 is TGTGCCAGCAGTCCAGGGAAGGGGCAGCCCCAGCATTTT. This encodes CASSPGKGQPQHF. The chain carries TRBV3-1 (or the pseudogene TRBV3-2) and TRBJ1-5; tentatively, D is TRBD1 (5 bases). CDR3 length: 13 amino acids. The germline V gene encodes CDR1 LGHDT and CDR2 YNNKEL (reference sequence). V lost 6 bases and J 7 bases, leaving 13 bases between the germline ends.

CDR3 in amino acids: CASSGKTSGGTYEQYF. CDR3 sequence (DNA): TGTGCCAGTAGTGGAAAGACTAGCGGGGGAACCTACGAGCAGTACTTC. This chain links TRBV19 with TRBJ2-7, with 12 bases lining up with TRBD2. The CDR3 is 16 residues long. Trimming removed 5 bases from V and 2 bases from J; junction bases left unmatched: 7. Germline loops: CDR1 LNHDA, CDR2 SQIVND (reference sequence).

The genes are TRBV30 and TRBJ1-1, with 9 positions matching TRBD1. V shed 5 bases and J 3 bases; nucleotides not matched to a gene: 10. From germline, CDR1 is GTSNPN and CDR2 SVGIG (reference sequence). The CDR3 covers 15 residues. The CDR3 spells CAWAHRTGEDTEAFF. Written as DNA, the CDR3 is TGTGCCTGGGCCCACAGGACAGGGGAGGACACTGAAGCTTTCTTT.

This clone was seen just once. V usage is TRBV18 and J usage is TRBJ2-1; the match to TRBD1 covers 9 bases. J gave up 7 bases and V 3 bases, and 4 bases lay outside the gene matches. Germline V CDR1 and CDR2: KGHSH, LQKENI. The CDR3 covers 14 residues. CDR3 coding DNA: TGTGCCAGCTCACCCAAACAGGGGGCGAATGAGCAGTTCTTC. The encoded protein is CASSPKQGANEQFF.

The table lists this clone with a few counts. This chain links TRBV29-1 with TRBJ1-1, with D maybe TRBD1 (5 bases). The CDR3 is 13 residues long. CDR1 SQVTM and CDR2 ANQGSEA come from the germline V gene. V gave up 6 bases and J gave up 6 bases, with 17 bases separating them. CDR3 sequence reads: CSVDNQAGSEAFF. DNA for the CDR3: TGCAGCGTGGATAACCAGGCAGGGTCTGAAGCTTTCTTT.

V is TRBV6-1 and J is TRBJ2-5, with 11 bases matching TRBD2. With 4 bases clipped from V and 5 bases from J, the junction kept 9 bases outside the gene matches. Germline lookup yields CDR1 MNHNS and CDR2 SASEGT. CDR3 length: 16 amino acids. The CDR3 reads CASSGFPLAGGETQYF. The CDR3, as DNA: TGTGCCAGCAGTGGGTTCCCTTTAGCGGGGGGGGAGACCCAGTACTTC.

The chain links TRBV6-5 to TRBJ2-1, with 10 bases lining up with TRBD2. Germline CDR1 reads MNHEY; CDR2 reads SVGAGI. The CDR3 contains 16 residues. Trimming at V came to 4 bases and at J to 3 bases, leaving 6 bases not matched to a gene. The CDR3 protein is CASSSPSGSVYNEQFF. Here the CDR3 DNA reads TGTGCCAGCAGTTCCCCTAGCGGGAGTGTCTACAATGAGCAGTTCTTC.

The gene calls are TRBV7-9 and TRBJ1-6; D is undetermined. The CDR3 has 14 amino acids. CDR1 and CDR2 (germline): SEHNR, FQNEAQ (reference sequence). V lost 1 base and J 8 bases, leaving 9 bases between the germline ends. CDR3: CASSLDIDHSPLHF. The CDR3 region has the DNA TGTGCCAGCAGCTTAGACATCGATCATTCACCCCTCCACTTT.

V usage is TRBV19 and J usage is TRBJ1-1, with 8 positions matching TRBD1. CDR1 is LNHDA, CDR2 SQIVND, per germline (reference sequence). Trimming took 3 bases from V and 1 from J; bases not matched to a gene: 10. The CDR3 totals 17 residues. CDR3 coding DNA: TGTGCCAGTAGTATCCAGACAGGGGAGGAGGCGAACACTGAAGCTTTCTTT. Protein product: CASSIQTGEEANTEAFF.

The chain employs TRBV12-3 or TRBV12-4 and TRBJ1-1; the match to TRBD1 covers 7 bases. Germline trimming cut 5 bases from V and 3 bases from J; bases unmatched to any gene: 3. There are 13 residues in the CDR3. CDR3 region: CASSPTGDTEAFF. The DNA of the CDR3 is TGTGCCAGCAGTCCAACAGGGGACACTGAAGCTTTCTTT.